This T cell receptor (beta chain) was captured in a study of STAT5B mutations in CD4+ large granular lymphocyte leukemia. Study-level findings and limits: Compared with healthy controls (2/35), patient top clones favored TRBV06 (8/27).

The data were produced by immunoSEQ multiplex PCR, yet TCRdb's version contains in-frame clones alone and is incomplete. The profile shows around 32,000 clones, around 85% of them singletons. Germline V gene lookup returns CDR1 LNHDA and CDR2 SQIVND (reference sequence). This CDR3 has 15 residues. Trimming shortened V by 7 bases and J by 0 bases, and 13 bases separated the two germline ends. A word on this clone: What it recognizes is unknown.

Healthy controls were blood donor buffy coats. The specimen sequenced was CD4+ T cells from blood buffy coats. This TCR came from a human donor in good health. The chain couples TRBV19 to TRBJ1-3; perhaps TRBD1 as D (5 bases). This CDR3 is CASTADRSSGNTIYF. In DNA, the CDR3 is TGTGCCAGTACCGCCGACAGAAGCTCTGGAAACACCATATATTTT.